This T cell receptor beta chain was observed in a study of response to subunit inactivated influenza vaccine. This clonotype was counted a few times. TCRdb independently ran MiXCR on the RT-PCR reads; one entry per CDR3 protein. Among 530,000 or so distinct CDR3 sequences listed, approximately 15% were seen once. Trimming removed 4 bases from V and 4 bases from J; junction bases left unmatched: 6. Germline CDR1 is SGHTA and CDR2 is FQGNSA. The CDR3 runs 16 residues. The genes are TRBV7-2 and TRBJ2-3; 12 nucleotides match TRBD2. The source is a man aged 50-60 years who received an inactivated influenza vaccine. Sequenced here: PBMCs from blood, sampled about 12 days after vaccination. The DNA for the CDR3 is TGTGCCAGCAGCTCCATGACTAGCGGGAGTTCAGATACGCAGTATTTT. Its protein is CASSSMTSGSSDTQYF.